This T cell receptor (beta chain) is from a study of T cell changes during pregnancy in multiple sclerosis (dated by TCRdb to the late 2010s). For the study in its entirety: In women with multiple sclerosis, the researchers looked at how the T cell repertoire shifted as pregnancy progressed.

Library generation was performed with the immunoSEQ multiplex PCR assay. TCRdb stores this immuneACCESS table with in-frame sequences only. Part of the clones is absent; in the studies checked, under half of the shortfall reflects unresolved V genes, and no reason is known for the rest. In all, the sample holds around 63,000 clones, and around 90% of those were seen once. The leading ten clones occupy 2.8% of the sample. Comments on this clone: It has no known antigen specificity. No much larger clone is present one base from it, and per-base qualities are unavailable.

At the junction V is shortened by 5 bases and J by 2 bases; bases outside the gene matches: 7. The CDR3 spans 15 residues, from the cysteine through the phenylalanine. Just the 45-base CDR3 DNA is kept, in frame starting at base 1. For CDR1 and CDR2, the germline V gene (reference sequence) lists PRHDT and FYEKMQ. The sequencing used peripheral blood, collected in the third trimester of pregnancy. This receptor chain uses TRBV13 and TRBJ1-1, with 8 bases in between that match TRBD1. The sequence was collected from a female donor in good health, enrolled as a control in a pregnancy study. The CDR3: CASSPRGQGNTEAFF. The nucleotide sequence reads TGTGCCAGCAGCCCCAGGGGGCAGGGAAACACTGAAGCTTTCTTT.